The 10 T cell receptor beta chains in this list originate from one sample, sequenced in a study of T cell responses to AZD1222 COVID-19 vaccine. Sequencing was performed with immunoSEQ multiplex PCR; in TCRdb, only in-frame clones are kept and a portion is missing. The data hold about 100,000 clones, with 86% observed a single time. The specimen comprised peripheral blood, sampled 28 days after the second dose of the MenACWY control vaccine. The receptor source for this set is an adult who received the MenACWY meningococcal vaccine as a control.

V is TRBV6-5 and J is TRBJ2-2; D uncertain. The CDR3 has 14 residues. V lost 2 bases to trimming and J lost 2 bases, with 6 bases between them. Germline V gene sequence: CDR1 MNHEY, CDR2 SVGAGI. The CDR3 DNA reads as TGTGCCAGCAGTTACGTTCAAAACACCGGGGAGCTGTTTTTT. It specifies CASSYVQNTGELFF.

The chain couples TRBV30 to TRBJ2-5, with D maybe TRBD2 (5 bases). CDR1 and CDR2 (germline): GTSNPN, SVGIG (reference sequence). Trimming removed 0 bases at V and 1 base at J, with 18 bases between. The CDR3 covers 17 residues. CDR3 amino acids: CAWSVLGERARQETQYF. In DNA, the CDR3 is TGTGCCTGGAGTGTACTCGGGGAGAGGGCCCGCCAAGAGACCCAGTACTTC.

The CDR3 DNA is TGTGCCAGCAGCTTGGAAATACAGGGAGGGAGAACAGATACGCAGTATTTT. This encodes CASSLEIQGGRTDTQYF. The chain is built from TRBV5-5 and TRBJ2-3, with TRBD2 as a possible D gene (7 bases). V gave up 0 bases and J gave up 3 bases, with 17 bases separating them. This CDR3 spans 17 amino acids. Looked up from germline, CDR1 is SGHKS and CDR2 is YYEKEE (reference sequence).

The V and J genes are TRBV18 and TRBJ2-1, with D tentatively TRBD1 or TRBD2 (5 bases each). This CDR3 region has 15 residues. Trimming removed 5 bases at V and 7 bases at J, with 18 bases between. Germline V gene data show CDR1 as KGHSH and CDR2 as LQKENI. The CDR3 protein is CASSSLGAQGNEQFF. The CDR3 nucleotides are TGTGCCAGCTCATCTCTCGGGGCCCAAGGAAATGAGCAGTTCTTC.

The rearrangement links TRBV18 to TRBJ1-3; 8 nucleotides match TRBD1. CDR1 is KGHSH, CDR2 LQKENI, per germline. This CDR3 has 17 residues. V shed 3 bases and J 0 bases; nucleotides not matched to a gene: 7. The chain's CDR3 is CASSPATGGNSGNTIYF. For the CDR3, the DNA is TGTGCCAGCTCACCCGCAACAGGGGGGAACTCTGGAAACACCATATATTTT.

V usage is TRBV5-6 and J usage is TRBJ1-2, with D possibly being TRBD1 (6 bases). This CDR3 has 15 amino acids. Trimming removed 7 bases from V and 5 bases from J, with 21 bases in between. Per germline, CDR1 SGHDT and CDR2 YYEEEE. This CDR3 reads CASRLGGRGGYGYTF. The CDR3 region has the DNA TGTGCCAGCCGACTCGGTGGCAGGGGTGGGTATGGCTACACCTTC.

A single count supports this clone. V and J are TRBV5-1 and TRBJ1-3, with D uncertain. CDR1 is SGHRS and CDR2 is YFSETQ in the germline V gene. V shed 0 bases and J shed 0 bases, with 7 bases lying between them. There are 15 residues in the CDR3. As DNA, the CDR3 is TGCGCCAGCAGCTTGGGCAGGAACTCTGGAAACACCATATATTTT. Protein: CASSLGRNSGNTIYF.

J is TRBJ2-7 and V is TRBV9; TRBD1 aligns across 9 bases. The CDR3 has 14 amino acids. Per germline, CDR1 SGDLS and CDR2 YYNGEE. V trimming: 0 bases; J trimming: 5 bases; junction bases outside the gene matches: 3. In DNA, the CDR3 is TGTGCCAGCAGCGTAGGGGGGACAGGGAACGAGCAGTACTTC. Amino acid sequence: CASSVGGTGNEQYF.

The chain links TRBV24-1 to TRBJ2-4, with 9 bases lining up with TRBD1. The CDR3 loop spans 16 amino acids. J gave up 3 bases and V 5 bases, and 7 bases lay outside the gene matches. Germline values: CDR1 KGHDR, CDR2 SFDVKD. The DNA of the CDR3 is TGTGCCACCAGTGCCTCCGGGACAGGGAGCAAAAACATTCAGTACTTC. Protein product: CATSASGTGSKNIQYF.

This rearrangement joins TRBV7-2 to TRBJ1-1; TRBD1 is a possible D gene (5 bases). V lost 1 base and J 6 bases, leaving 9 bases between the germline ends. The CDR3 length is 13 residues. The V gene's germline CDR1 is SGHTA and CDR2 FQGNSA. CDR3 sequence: CASSLDRSAEAFF. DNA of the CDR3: TGTGCCAGCAGCTTAGACAGGTCGGCTGAAGCTTTCTTT.